Below, 2 T cell receptor beta chains from the same sample are listed, as sequenced in a study of blood T cell repertoires in COVID-19. Generated by immunoSEQ multiplex PCR, the TCRdb table keeps only in-frame clones and is missing some. The table includes approximately 77,000 clones, around nine tenths detected once. The specimen was peripheral blood. These receptors were taken from a man in his fifties or sixties with active COVID-19.

V usage is TRBV5-8 and J usage is TRBJ2-3, with D perhaps matching TRBD2 (6 bases). Germline V gene data show CDR1 as SGHTS and CDR2 as YDEGEE. With 0 bases removed from V and 0 bases from J, the gap between germline ends came to 8 bases. CDR3 size: 15 residues. The CDR3, as DNA: TGTGCCAGCAGCTTGGGCGGGATCAGCACAGATACGCAGTATTTT. Translated, it gives CASSLGGISTDTQYF.

The genes are TRBV18 and TRBJ1-6; 7 bases are shared with TRBD1. After removal of 6 bases from V and 8 bases from J, the junction contained 7 bases not matched to a gene. Germline V gene lookup returns CDR1 KGHSH and CDR2 LQKENI. The length of the CDR3 is 14 residues. The DNA for the CDR3 is TGTGCCAGCTCTACGACAGGGAGTCATTCACCCCTCCACTTT. Translating gives CASSTTGSHSPLHF. The full variable domain, its missing parts supplied by reference TRBV18 and TRBJ1-6, is NAGVMQNPRHLVRRRGQEARLRCSPMKGHSHVYWYRQLPEEGLKFMVYLQKENIIDESGMPKERFSAEFPKEGPSILRIQQVVRGDSAAYFCASSTTGSHSPLHFGNGTRLTVT.